This TCR beta chain was sequenced for a study of blood T cell repertoires in COVID-19. Background on the study: From the United States, Italy and Spain came samples of acute and convalescent COVID-19. T cells, B-cell-depleted T cells, or PBMCs supplied cDNA or gDNA.

Original processing notes: Researchers report that nucleated cell counts were estimated from reference gene primer amplification. Some clones are missing from TCRdb's copy, which holds only in-frame ones; the method was immunoSEQ multiplex PCR. V and J calls and clone size come straight from that table; D and trimming were deduced from the DNA. The repertoire consists of roughly 13,000 clones, with approximately 86% occurring once and the leading ten covering just over 50%. Source material: peripheral blood. The sequence was obtained from a man older than 75 with acute or convalescent COVID-19.

This CDR3 reads CSVGTPGRPRYEQFF. CDR3 bases: TGCAGCGTTGGAACCCCCGGGAGGCCACGCTATGAGCAGTTCTTC. This chain links TRBV29-1 with TRBJ2-1; TRBD2 agrees at 7 bases. Germline V gene sequence: CDR1 SQVTM, CDR2 ANQGSEA. V trimming: 4 bases; J trimming: 8 bases; junction bases outside the gene matches: 14. This CDR3 is 15 amino acids long.